Listed below are T cell receptor beta chains from one sample, sequenced in a study of blood T cell repertoires in COVID-19. TCRdb keeps only in-frame clones here, not all; method: immunoSEQ multiplex PCR. The sample has fewer than 450,000 clones, about 88% seen once. Source material: PBMCs or T cells enriched from blood (not recorded which). The receptors come from a woman under 30 who had recovered from COVID-19. Each CDR3 is given with its conserved first and last residue.

CDR3aa,j_gene,v_gene
CASSLGGPGNEQFF,TRBJ2-1,TRBV5-4
CASSLMGQNYGYTF,TRBJ1-2,TRBV5-4
CASSERPRQETQYF,TRBJ2-5,TRBV25-1
CASSRTGGLYEQYF,TRBJ2-7,TRBV6-5
CAWSVLGRVGDTQYF,TRBJ2-3,TRBV30
CASGDRVSGELFF,TRBJ2-2,TRBV27
CASSSGQGIQPQHF,TRBJ1-5,TRBV27
CASSEFSENTEAFF,TRBJ1-1,TRBV25-1
CASSYRGANVLTF,TRBJ2-6,TRBV6-2/TRBV6-3
CASSIERYTEAFF,TRBJ1-1,TRBV7-9
CASSPPGDLYGYTF,TRBJ1-2,TRBV7-9
CASSVLGQERDYEQYF,TRBJ2-7,TRBV2
CASSQDRGGYQPQHF,TRBJ1-5,TRBV4-3
CATSAPGFNEKLFF,TRBJ1-4,TRBV24-1
CASSPTGTGSMREQFF,TRBJ2-1,TRBV18
CASSHLPGTDTQYF,TRBJ2-3,TRBV5-1
CASSFTGGVTEAFF,TRBJ1-1,TRBV7-2
CASRRTGQETQYF,TRBJ2-5,TRBV5-1
CSASSQGLIMNTEAFF,TRBJ1-1,TRBV20-1
CASSGTVKNIQYF,TRBJ2-4,TRBV6-5
CASSYSEAGGLNEQFF,TRBJ2-1,TRBV6-5
CASSQDSGTGAFYTF,TRBJ1-2,TRBV4-1
CAWSRGGYNQPQHF,TRBJ1-5,TRBV30